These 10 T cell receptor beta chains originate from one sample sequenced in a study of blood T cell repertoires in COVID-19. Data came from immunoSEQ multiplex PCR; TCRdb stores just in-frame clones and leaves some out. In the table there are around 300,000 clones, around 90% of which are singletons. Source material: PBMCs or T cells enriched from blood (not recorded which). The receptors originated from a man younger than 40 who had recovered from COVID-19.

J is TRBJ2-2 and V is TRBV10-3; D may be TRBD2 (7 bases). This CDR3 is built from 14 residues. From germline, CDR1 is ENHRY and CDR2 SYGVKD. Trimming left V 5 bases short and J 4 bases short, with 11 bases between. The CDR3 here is CAISPRGATGELFF. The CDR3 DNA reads TGTGCCATCAGTCCTCGGGGGGCCACCGGGGAGCTGTTTTTT.

This CDR3 reads CASSLYQGEVGEKLFF. The CDR3 DNA reads as TGTGCCAGCAGTTTATATCAGGGGGAGGTGGGTGAAAAACTGTTTTTT. V gene TRBV28 combines with J gene TRBJ1-4; 7 positions match TRBD1. From germline, CDR1 is MDHEN and CDR2 SYDVKM. This CDR3 region has 16 residues. The V segment lost 1 base and the J segment 7 bases; nucleotides outside the gene matches: 9.

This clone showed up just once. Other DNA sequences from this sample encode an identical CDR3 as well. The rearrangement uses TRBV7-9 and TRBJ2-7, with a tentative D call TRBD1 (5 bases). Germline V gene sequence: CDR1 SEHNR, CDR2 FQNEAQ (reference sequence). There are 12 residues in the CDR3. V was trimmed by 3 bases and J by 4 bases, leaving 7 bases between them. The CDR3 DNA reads TGTGCCAGCAGCTTGACAGATTACGAGCAGTACTTC. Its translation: CASSLTDYEQYF.

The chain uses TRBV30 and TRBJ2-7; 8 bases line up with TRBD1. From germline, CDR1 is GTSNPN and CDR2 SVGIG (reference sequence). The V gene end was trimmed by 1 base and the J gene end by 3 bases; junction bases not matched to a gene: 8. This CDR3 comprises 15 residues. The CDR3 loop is CAWSGPKTGDYEQYF. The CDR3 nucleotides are TGTGCCTGGAGTGGCCCCAAGACAGGGGACTACGAGCAGTACTTC. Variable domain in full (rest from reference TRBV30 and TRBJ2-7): SQTIHQWPATLVQPVGSPLSLECTVEGTSNPNLYWYRQAAGRGLQLLFYSVGIGQISSEVPQNLSASRPQDRQFILSSKKLLLSDSGFYLCAWSGPKTGDYEQYFGPGTRLTVT.

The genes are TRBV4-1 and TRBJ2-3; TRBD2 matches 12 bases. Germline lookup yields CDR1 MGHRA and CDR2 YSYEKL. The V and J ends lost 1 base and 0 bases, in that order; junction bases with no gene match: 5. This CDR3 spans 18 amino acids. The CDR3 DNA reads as TGCGCCAGCAGCCAAGGACTAGCGGGGGTCGCTAGCACAGATACGCAGTATTTT. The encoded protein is CASSQGLAGVASTDTQYF.

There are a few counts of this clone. CDR3 DNA: TGTGCCAGGCGCCTGACAGGGATAACTGTTAGCAATCAGCCCCAGCATTTT. Protein product: CARRLTGITVSNQPQHF. The chain links TRBV21-1 to TRBJ1-5; the DNA was not compared with TRBD1, the D call given in the table. TRBV21-1 is noted as a pseudogene. CDR3 length: 17 residues.

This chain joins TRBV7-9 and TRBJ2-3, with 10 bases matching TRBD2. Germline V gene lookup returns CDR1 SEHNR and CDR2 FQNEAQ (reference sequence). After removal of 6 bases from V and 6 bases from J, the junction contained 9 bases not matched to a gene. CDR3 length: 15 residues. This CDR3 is CASRSKAGGPDTQYF. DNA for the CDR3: TGTGCCAGCAGGTCTAAAGCGGGGGGGCCCGATACGCAGTATTTT.

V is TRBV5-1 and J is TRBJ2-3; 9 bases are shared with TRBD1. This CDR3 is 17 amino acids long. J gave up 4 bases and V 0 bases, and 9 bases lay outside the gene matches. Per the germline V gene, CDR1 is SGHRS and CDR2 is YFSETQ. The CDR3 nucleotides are TGCGCCAGCAGCTTGGACCCTCCGGGACAGGGTTCAGATACGCAGTATTTT. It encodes CASSLDPPGQGSDTQYF.

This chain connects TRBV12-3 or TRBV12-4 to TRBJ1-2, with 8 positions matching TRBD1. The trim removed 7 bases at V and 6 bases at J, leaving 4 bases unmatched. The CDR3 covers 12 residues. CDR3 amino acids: CASTARGHGYTF. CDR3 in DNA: TGTGCCAGCACGGCCAGGGGGCATGGCTACACCTTC.

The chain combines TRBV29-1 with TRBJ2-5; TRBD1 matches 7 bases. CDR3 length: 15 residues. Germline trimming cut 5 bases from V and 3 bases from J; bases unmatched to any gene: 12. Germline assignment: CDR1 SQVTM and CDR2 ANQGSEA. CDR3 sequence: CSVSGKGDREETQYF. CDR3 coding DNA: TGCAGCGTTTCCGGAAAAGGCGACAGGGAAGAGACCCAGTACTTC.